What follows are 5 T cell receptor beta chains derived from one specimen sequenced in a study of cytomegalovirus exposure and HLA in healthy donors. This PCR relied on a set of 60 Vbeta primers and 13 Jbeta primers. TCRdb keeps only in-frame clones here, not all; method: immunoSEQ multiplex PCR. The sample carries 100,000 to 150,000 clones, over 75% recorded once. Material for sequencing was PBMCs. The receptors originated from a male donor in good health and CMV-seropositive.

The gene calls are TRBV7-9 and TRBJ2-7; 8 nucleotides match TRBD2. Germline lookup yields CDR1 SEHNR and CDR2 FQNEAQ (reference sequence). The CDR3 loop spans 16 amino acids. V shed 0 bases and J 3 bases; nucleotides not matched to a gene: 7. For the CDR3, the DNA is TGTGCCAGCAGCTTAGCGTTAGCGGGGAGCTACTACGAGCAGTACTTC. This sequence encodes CASSLALAGSYYEQYF.

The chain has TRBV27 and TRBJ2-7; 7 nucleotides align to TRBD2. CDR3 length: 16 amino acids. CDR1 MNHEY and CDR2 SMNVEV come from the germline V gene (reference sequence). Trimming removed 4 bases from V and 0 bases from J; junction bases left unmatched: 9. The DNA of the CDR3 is TGTGCCAGCAGTTCCCCCAGCCAGCGGGGCTCCTACGAGCAGTACTTC. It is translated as CASSSPSQRGSYEQYF.

CDR3: CAWMTGTNYGYTF. CDR3 sequence (DNA): TGTGCCTGGATGACAGGGACTAACTATGGCTACACCTTC. The chain couples TRBV30 to TRBJ1-2; 7 bases fit TRBD1. CDR3 size: 13 residues. V was clipped by 4 bases and J by 0 bases; unmatched bases: 2. From germline, CDR1 is GTSNPN and CDR2 SVGIG (reference sequence).

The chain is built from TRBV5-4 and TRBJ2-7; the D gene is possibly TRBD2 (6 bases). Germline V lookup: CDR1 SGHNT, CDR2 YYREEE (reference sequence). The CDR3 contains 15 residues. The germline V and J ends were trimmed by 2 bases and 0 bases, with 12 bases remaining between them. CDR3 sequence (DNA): TGTGCCAGCAGCTTCGGGAGTAGCGGCTCCTACGAGCAGTACTTC. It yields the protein CASSFGSSGSYEQYF.

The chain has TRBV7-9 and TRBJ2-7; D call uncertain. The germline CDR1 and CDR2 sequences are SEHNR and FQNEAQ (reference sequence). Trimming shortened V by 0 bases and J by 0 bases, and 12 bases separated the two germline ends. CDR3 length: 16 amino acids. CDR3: CASSLAGPRLSYEQYF. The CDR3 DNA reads TGTGCCAGCAGCTTAGCGGGCCCTCGCCTCTCCTACGAGCAGTACTTC.